Given below is one TCR beta chain in context. Looked up from germline, CDR1 is PRHDT and CDR2 is FYEKMQ (reference sequence). V trimming: 5 bases; J trimming: 4 bases; junction bases outside the gene matches: 6. The CDR3 runs 14 residues. TCRdb passed the reads through MiXCR, listing each CDR3 protein once. The table has some 270,000 distinct CDR3 sequences, about 17% seen once; the top ten hold around half. The entry originates in a study of T cell repertoires in cytomegalovirus infection. V gene TRBV13 combines with J gene TRBJ1-1; 8 bases align to TRBD1. The sequencing sample was made of CD8+ T cells from PBMCs. The TCR originated in a human donor in good health (CMV status not recorded). Some clones in this sample may be carry-over from other donors' samples. The CDR3 bases are TGTGCCAGCAGCACAAAAACAGGGGGCACTGAAGCTTTCTTT. As protein: CASSTKTGGTEAFF.